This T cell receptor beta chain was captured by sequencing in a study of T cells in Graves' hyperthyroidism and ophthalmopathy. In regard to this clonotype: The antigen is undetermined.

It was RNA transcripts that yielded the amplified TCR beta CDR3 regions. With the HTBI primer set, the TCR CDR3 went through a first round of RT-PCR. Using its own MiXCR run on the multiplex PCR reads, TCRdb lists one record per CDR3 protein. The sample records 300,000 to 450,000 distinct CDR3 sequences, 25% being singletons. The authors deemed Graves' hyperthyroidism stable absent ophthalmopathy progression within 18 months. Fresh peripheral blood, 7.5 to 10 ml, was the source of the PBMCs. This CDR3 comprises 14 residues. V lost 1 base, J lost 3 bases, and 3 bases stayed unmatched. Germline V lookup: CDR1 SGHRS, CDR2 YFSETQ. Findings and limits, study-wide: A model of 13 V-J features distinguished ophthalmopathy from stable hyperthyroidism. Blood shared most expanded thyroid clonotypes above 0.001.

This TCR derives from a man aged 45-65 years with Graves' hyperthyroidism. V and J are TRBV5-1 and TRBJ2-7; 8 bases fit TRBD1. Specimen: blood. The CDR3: CASSLTDRGYEQYF. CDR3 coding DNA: TGCGCCAGCAGCTTGACCGACAGGGGCTACGAGCAGTACTTC. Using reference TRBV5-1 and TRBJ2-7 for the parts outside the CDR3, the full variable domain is KAGVTQTPRYLIKTRGQQVTLSCSPISGHRSVSWYQQTPGQGLQFLFEYFSETQRNKGNFPGRFSGRQFSNSRSEMNVSTLELGDSALYLCASSLTDRGYEQYFGPGTRLTVT.